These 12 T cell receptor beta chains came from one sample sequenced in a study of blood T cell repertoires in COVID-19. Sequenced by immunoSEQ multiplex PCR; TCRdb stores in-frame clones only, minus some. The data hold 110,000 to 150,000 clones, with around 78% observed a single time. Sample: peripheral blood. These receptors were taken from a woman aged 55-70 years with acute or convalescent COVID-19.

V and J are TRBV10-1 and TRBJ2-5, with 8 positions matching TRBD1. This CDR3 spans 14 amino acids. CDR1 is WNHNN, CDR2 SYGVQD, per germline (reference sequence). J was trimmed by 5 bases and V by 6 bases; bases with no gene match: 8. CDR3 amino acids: CASSSGTGVETQYF. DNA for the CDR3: TGCGCCAGCAGCTCCGGGACAGGCGTGGAGACCCAGTACTTC.

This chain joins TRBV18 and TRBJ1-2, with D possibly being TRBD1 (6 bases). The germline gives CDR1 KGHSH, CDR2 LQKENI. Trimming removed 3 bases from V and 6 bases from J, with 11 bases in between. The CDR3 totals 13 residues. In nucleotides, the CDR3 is TGTGCCAGCTCACCGGGCAGGGGAGATGGCTACACCTTC. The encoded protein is CASSPGRGDGYTF. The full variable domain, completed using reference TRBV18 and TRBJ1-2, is NAGVMQNPRHLVRRRGQEARLRCSPMKGHSHVYWYRQLPEEGLKFMVYLQKENIIDESGMPKERFSAEFPKEGPSILRIQQVVRGDSAAYFCASSPGRGDGYTFGSGTRLTVV.

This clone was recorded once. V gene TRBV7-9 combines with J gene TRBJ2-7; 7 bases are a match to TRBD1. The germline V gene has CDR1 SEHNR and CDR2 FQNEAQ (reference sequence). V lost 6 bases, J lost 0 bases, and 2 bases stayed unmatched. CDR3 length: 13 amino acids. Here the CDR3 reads CASSAGGSYEQYF. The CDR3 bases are TGTGCCAGCAGTGCAGGGGGCTCCTACGAGCAGTACTTC.

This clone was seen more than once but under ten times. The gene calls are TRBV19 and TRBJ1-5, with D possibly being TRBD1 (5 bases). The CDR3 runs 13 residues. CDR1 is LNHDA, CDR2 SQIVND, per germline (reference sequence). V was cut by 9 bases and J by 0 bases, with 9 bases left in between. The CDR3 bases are TGTGCCAGCAAGGACACTAGCAATCAGCCCCAGCATTTT. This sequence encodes CASKDTSNQPQHF. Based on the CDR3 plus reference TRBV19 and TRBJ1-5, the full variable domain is DGGITQSPKYLFRKEGQNVTLSCEQNLNHDAMYWYRQDPGQGLRLIYYSQIVNDFQKGDIAEGYSVSREKKESFPLTVTSAQKNPTAFYLCASKDTSNQPQHFGDGTRLSIL.

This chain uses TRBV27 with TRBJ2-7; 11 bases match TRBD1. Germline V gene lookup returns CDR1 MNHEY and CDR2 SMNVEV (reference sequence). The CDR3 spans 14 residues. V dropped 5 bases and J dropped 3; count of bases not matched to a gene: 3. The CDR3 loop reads CASSDGTGGYEQYF. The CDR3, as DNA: TGTGCCAGCAGTGACGGGACAGGGGGCTACGAGCAGTACTTC.

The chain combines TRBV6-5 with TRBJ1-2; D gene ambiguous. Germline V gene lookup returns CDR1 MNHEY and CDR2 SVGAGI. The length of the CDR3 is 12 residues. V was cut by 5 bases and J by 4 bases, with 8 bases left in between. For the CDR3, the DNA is TGTGCCAGCAGTCCCACACCCTATGGCTACACCTTC. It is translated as CASSPTPYGYTF.

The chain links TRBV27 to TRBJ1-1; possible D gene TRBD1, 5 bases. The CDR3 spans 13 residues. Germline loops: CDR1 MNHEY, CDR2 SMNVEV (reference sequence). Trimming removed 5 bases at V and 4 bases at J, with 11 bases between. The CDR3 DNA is TGTGCCAGCAGTGCGGGGGTTGTCACTGAAGCTTTCTTT. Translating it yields CASSAGVVTEAFF.

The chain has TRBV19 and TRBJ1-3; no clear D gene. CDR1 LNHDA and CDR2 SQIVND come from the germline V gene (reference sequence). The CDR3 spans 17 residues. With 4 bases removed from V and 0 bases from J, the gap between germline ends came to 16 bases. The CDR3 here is CASSTERFRSSGNTIYF. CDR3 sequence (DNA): TGTGCCAGTAGTACCGAACGATTTAGAAGCTCTGGAAACACCATATATTTT.

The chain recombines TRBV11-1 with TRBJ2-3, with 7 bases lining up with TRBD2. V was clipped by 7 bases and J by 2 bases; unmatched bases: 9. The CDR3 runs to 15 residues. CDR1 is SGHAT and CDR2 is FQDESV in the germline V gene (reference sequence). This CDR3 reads CASKNLAESTDTQYF. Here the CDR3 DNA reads TGTGCCAGCAAAAATCTAGCGGAATCCACAGATACGCAGTATTTT.

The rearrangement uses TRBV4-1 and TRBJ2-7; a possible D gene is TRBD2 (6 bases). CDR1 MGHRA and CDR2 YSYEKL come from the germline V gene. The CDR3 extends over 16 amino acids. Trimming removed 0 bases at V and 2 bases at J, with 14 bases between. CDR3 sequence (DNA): TGCGCCAGCAGCCAAGAAAACACGGGAGAGACCTACGAGCAGTACTTC. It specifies CASSQENTGETYEQYF.

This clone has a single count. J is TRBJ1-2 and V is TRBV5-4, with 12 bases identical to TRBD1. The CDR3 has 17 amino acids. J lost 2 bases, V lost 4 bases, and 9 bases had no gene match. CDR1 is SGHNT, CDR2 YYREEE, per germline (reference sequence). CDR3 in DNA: TGTGCCAGCAGCCCCGGGACAGGGGGCCTCTCCAACTATGGCTACACCTTC. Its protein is CASSPGTGGLSNYGYTF.

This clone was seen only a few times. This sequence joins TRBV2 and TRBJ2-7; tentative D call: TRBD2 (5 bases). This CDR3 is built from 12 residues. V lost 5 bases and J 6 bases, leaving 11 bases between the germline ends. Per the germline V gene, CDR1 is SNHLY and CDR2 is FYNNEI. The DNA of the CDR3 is TGTGCCAGCAGTCGGGATGGTATCGAGCAGTACTTC. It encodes CASSRDGIEQYF.